This paragraph covers one T cell receptor beta chain sequence. Antigen specificity is unknown. Trimming removed 1 base at V and 4 bases at J, with 12 bases between. The CDR3 is made up of 15 amino acids. The data originate from a study of post-analysis software for immune sequencing data. Study outcomes and limitations: A significant reduction in normalized Chao1 diversity was observed in multiple sclerosis patients versus controls. Samples from a shared batch, those prepared together, strongly co-clustered by F measure. Relative to controls, patients had five TRBV segments at higher frequency, with TRBV5-6, TRBV5-1 and TRBV20-1 among these.

Libraries were made from TCR beta cDNA, and they carried unique molecular identifiers. Each CDR3 protein is one row after TCRdb ran MiXCR on the PCR reads. Of roughly 600,000 distinct CDR3 sequences listed, 44% are singletons. Sequences were obtained from blood. The TCR comes from a girl aged 5 to 17 with multiple sclerosis. This rearrangement joins TRBV12-3 or TRBV12-4 to TRBJ2-3; weak D call: TRBD2 (5 bases). The CDR3 nucleotides read TGTGCCAGCAGTTTAGACGTGGAGGCCGCAGATACGCAGTATTTT. This gives the protein CASSLDVEAADTQYF.